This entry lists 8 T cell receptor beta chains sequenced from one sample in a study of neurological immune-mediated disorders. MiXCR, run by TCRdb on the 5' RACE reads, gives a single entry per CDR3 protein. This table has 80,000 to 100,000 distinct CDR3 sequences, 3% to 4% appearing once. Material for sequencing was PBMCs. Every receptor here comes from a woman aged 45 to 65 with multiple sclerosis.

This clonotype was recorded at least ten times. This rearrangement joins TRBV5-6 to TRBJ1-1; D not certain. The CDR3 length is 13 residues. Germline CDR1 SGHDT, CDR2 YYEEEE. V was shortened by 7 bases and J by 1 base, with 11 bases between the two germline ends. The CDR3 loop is CASGRGENTEAFF. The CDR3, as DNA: TGTGCCAGCGGGCGCGGGGAGAACACTGAAGCTTTCTTT.

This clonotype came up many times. The CDR3 reads CASSYLSSNQPQHF. DNA of the CDR3: TGTGCCAGCAGTTATCTCTCGAGCAATCAGCCCCAGCATTTT. The rearrangement joins TRBV28 to TRBJ1-5; D call uncertain. V lost 4 bases and J 1 base, leaving 8 bases between the germline ends. This CDR3 spans 14 amino acids. Germline CDR1 MDHEN, CDR2 SYDVKM.

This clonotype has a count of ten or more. CDR3 in DNA: TGCAGTGCTAGATCGGTAGACACCATTGACGAGACCCAGTACTTC. Its protein product is CSARSVDTIDETQYF. The chain uses TRBV20-1 and TRBJ2-5; unclear D gene. The CDR3 sequence is 15 residues long. The V end lost 2 bases, the J end lost 5 bases, and 18 bases lay between the germline ends. CDR1 is DFQATT and CDR2 is SNEGSKA in the germline V gene (reference sequence).

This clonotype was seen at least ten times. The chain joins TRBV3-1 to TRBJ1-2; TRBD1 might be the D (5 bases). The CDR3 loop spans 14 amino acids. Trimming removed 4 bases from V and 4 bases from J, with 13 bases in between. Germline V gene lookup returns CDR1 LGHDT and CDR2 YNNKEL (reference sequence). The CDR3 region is CASSPTGGSYGYTF. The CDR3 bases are TGTGCCAGCAGCCCTACCGGGGGTTCCTATGGCTACACCTTC.

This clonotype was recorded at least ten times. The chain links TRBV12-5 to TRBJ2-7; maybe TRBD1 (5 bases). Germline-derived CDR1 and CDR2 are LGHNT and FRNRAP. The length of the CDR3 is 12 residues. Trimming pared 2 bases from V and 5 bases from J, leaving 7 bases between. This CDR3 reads CASGLLRDEQYF. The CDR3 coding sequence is TGTGCTAGTGGTTTGCTCAGGGACGAGCAGTACTTC.

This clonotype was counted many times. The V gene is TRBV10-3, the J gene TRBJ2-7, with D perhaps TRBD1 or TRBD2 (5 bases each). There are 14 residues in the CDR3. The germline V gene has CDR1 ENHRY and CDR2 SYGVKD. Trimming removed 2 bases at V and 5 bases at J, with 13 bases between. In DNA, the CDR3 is TGTGCCATCAGTGAGGGTCCAGGGAGAAACGAGCAGTACTTC. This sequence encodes CAISEGPGRNEQYF.

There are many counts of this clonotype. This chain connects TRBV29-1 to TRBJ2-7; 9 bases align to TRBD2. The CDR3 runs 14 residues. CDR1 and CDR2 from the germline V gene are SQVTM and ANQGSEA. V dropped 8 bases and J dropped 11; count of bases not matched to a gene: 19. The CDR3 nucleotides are TGCAGCCCCGCGGCGGGGGGGGCAATCTCCCAGGAGTACTTC. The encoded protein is CSPAAGGAISQEYF.

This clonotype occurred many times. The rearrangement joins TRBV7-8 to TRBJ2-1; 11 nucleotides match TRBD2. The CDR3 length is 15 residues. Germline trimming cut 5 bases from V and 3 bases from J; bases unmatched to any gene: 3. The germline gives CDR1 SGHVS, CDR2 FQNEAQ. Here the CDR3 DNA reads TGTGCCAGCAGCCACACTAGCGGGGGCTACAATGAGCAGTTCTTC. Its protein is CASSHTSGGYNEQFF.